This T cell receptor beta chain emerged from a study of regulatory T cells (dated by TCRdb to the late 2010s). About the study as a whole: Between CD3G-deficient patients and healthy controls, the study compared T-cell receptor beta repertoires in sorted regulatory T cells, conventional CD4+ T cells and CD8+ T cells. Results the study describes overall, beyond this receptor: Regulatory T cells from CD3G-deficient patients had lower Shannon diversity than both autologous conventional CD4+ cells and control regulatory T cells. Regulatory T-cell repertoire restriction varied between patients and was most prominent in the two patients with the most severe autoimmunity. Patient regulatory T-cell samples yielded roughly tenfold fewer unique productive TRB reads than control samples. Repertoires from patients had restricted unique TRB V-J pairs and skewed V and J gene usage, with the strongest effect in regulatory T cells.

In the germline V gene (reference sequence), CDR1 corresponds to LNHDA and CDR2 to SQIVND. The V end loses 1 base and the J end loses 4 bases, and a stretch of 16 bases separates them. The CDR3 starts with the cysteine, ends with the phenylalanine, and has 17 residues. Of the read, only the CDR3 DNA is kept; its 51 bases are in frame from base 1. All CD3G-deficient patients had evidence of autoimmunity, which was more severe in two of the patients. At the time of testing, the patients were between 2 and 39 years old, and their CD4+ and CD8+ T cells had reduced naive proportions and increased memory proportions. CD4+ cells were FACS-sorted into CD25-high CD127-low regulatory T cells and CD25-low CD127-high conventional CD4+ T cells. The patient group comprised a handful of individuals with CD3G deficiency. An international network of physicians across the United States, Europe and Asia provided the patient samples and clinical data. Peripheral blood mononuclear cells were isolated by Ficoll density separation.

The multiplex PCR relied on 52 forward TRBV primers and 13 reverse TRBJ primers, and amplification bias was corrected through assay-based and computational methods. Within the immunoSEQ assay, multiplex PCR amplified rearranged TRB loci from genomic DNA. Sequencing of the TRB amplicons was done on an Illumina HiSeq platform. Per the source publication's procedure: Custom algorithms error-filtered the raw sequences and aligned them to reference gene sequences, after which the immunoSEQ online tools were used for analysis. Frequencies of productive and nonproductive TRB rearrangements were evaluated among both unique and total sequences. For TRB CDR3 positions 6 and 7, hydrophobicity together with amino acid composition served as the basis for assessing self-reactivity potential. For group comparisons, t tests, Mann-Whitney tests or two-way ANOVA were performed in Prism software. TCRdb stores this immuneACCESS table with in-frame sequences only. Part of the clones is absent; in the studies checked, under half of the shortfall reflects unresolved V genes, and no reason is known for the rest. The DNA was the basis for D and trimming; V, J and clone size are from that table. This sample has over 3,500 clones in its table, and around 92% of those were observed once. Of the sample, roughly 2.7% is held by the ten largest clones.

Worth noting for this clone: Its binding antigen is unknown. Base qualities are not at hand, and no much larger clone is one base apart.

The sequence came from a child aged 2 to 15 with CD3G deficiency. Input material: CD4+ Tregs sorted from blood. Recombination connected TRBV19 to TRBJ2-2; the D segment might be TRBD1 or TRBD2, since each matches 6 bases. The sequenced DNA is TGTGCCAGTAGTATAGCCGACAGGACTAAGGGCACCGGGGAGCTGTTTTTT. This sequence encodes CASSIADRTKGTGELFF.